This TCR beta chain was profiled in a study of a mutant IDH1 vaccine in newly diagnosed glioma. Overall study context: Commencement of vaccination occurred 4-6 weeks following radiotherapy alone, or concurrently with temozolomide cycles. Before enrollment, the patients had been treated with radiotherapy alone, temozolomide alone, or both together. Most of them had received both. Sex distribution of treated patients was about 60% male and roughly 38% female; mean age was roughly 37 years.

The time point denotes: week 23, last vaccination. Mutant IDH1 20-mer peptide, at 300 ug, made up each vaccine dose, with topical imiquimod. CDR3 size: 16 residues. The junction had 8 bases not matched to a gene; V was cut back by 2 bases and J by 2 bases. Germline lookup yields CDR1 SEHNR and CDR2 FQNEAQ (reference sequence). Sequencing used immunoSEQ multiplex PCR; TCRdb keeps in-frame clones, though not all of them. The repertoire holds roughly 60,000 clones, with approximately 80% as singletons. A note on this clone: The target antigen is unknown.

The V call is TRBV7-9, the J call TRBJ2-7; 8 bases are a match to TRBD1. The TCR comes from a man aged 35 to 55 with glioma. The sequencing here drew on PBMCs, taken from a glioma patient whose treatment included an IDH1 peptide vaccine. CDR3 residues: CASSLRRGQGPYEQYF. The CDR3 DNA sequence: TGTGCCAGCAGCTTACGCCGAGGACAGGGCCCCTACGAGCAGTACTTC.